Sequencing of this T cell receptor beta chain was carried out in a study of cytomegalovirus exposure and HLA in healthy donors. Study summary: Genotyping of 398 donors showed that 80% to 90% belonged to the Caucasian-associated ancestry cluster.

The primer mix had 60 Vbeta and 13 Jbeta primers. Method: immunoSEQ multiplex PCR; TCRdb's copy keeps in-frame clones and lacks some. The table lists 200,000 to 250,000 clones, around 73% of them singletons. As concerns this clone: The antigen remains unidentified.

Study-level points and caveats: TCR beta chains associated with HLA were, in a later analysis, more clonally expanded than equally common others.

Sequencing used PBMCs. The source is a male donor in good health and CMV-seronegative.

The CDR3, as DNA: TGTGCCAGCAGCTTATTCACTAGCGCTGTCTACGAGCAGTACTTC. Its protein is CASSLFTSAVYEQYF. The genes are TRBV7-9 and TRBJ2-7, with TRBD2 matching 7 bases. J lost 3 bases, V lost 2 bases, and 7 bases had no gene match. Germline assignment: CDR1 SEHNR and CDR2 FQNEAQ (reference sequence). The CDR3 spans 15 residues.